This TCR beta chain was identified in a study of T cell repertoires in cytomegalovirus infection. Background on the study: Public signatures in TCR beta pointed to CMV infection and matching HLA type.

A single record per CDR3 protein comes from TCRdb applying MiXCR to the reads. Of approximately 700,000 distinct CDR3 sequences in the sample, under 40% were seen once. The CDR3 length is 12 residues. Between the trimmed V and J ends, which lost 5 bases and 4 bases, there was a span of 6 bases. Germline V gene data show CDR1 as MDHEN and CDR2 as SYDVKM. This clonotype has more than one count but fewer than ten. The source of this sequence is a human donor in good health (CMV status not recorded). Some clones in this sample may be carry-over from other donors' samples. The chain carries TRBV28 and TRBJ1-5; no clear D. Sequencing used PBMCs. DNA of the CDR3: TGTGCCAGCAGTATAACGAATCAGCCCCAGCATTTT. Translated, it gives CASSITNQPQHF.